This TCR beta chain was profiled in a study of long-term antiretroviral therapy in people with HIV. General study findings and limits: Controls exceeded HIV repertoires in CDR3 length range. Information on adherence to ART, viral resistance or therapy changes was unavailable. Diversity rose after ART but stayed below transplant donor controls.

DNA was extracted from around 1-9.1 million thawed cryopreserved PBMC. The CDR3 length is 15 residues. Turning to this clone: Its target is unknown.

Sequencing relied on immunoSEQ assay v3.0, run at survey level. The table came from immunoSEQ multiplex PCR; TCRdb's copy has only in-frame clones and leaves some out. The sample has roughly 34,000 clones, roughly 77% seen once. V and J are TRBV1 and TRBJ2-5. TRBV1 corresponds to a pseudogene. Sequencing used unsorted PBMCs, obtained 1.9 years after starting antiretroviral therapy. The sequence derives from a man between 18 and 29 years old with HIV. The CDR3 protein is CTSSLGWGILETQYF. The CDR3 DNA sequence: TGCACCAGCAGCCTAGGGTGGGGGATTTTAGAGACCCAGTACTTC.